The next 21 T cell receptor beta chains were all read from a single sample in a study of T cells after yellow fever vaccination. Using its own MiXCR run on the 5' RACE reads, TCRdb lists one record per CDR3 protein. The profile covers 250,000 or so distinct CDR3 sequences, with less than 8.5% appearing a single time and about 0.85% taken by the ten largest. Sequences were derived from CD4+ T cells sorted from PBMCs, sampled 15 days after the yellow fever booster vaccination. The receptors were gathered from a young man who received the YFV17D yellow fever vaccine.

The chain couples TRBV20-1 to TRBJ2-7, with 10 bases fitting TRBD2. This CDR3 is built from 15 residues. Per the germline V gene, CDR1 is DFQATT and CDR2 is SNEGSKA (reference sequence). V was pared by 6 bases and J by 4 bases, with 12 bases of the junction left unmatched. CDR3 DNA sequence: TGCAGTGCAACGGGGGGAAGCGGGAGGGCGTACGAGCAGTACTTC. This codes for CSATGGSGRAYEQYF.

This clonotype was observed at least ten times. The chain uses TRBV12-3 or TRBV12-4 and TRBJ2-1; D is tentatively TRBD1 or TRBD2 (5 bases each). V was shortened by 2 bases and J by 9 bases, with 8 bases between the two germline ends. The CDR3 length is 12 residues. This CDR3 is CASSLKGTEQFF. The CDR3 region has the DNA TGTGCCAGCAGTTTAAAGGGGACTGAGCAGTTCTTC.

The chain carries TRBV20-1 and TRBJ2-3; 11 nucleotides line up with TRBD2. This CDR3 has 14 amino acids. V gave up 2 bases and J gave up 6 bases; unmatched junction bases: 4. Germline CDR1 and CDR2: DFQATT and SNEGSKA (reference sequence). The CDR3, as DNA: TGCAGTGCTAGAACTAGCGGGAGCAACGATACGCAGTATTTT. Its translation is CSARTSGSNDTQYF.

V is TRBV6-5 and J is TRBJ2-1; 10 bases are shared with TRBD1. The ends lost 2 bases at V and 8 bases at J; junction bases unmatched: 9. The germline CDR1 and CDR2 sequences are MNHEY and SVGAGI. This CDR3 is built from 16 residues. The CDR3 region is CASSYPSGQGFDEQFF. CDR3 DNA sequence: TGTGCCAGCAGTTACCCGTCGGGACAGGGGTTCGATGAGCAGTTCTTC.

This clonotype was picked up a small number of times. The J gene is TRBJ2-2, the V gene TRBV20-1, with TRBD2 as a possible D gene (5 bases). Trimming stripped 6 bases from V and 9 bases from J, with 14 bases between. Germline CDR1 DFQATT, CDR2 SNEGSKA (reference sequence). This CDR3 contains 12 residues. This CDR3 is CSAKSGHRELFF. The CDR3 DNA is TGCAGTGCGAAAAGCGGCCACCGGGAGCTGTTTTTT.

The chain joins TRBV5-1 to TRBJ2-7; 11 bases agree with TRBD1. Trimming at V came to 4 bases and at J to 6 bases, leaving 3 bases not matched to a gene. The CDR3 runs 13 residues. CDR1 is SGHRS, CDR2 YFSETQ, per germline. This chain's CDR3 is CASSLGQGVEQYF. CDR3 in DNA: TGCGCCAGCAGCCTGGGACAGGGGGTCGAGCAGTACTTC.

The gene calls are TRBV7-2 and TRBJ1-2; D gene uncertain. The CDR3 covers 12 residues. V was trimmed by 3 bases and J by 4 bases, leaving 6 bases between them. Germline CDR1 reads SGHTA; CDR2 reads FQGNSA. The CDR3: CASSFSSYGYTF. DNA of the CDR3: TGTGCCAGCAGCTTTAGTAGCTATGGCTACACCTTC.

This clonotype was observed a few times. V and J are TRBV10-2 and TRBJ1-5; D gene uncertain. The V end was cut by 0 bases, the J end by 11 bases, with 8 bases between. The CDR3 totals 12 residues. CDR1 and CDR2 from the germline V gene are WSHSY and SAAADI. Here the CDR3 reads CASSESGRAQHF. CDR3 bases: TGCGCCAGCAGTGAGTCCGGGCGGGCCCAGCATTTT.

This clonotype was observed a handful of times. J is TRBJ2-5 and V is TRBV10-1; TRBD1 might be the D (6 bases). The germline V and J ends were trimmed by 7 bases and 5 bases, with 14 bases remaining between them. In germline, CDR1 is WNHNN, CDR2 SYGVQD (reference sequence). CDR3 length: 13 residues. In DNA, the CDR3 is TGCGCCAGCACTATGAAGAGGGGGGAGACCCAGTACTTC. It codes for CASTMKRGETQYF.

The chain combines TRBV5-3 with TRBJ2-7; D assignment may be TRBD1 or TRBD2 (6 bases each). TRBV5-3 has ORF status, its function being uncertain. This CDR3 spans 15 amino acids. V shed 8 bases and J shed 0 bases, with 18 bases lying between them. CDR3: CARGPGGPSSYEQYF. In DNA, the CDR3 is TGTGCCAGGGGCCCTGGGGGGCCAAGCTCCTACGAGCAGTACTTC.

This clonotype was detected only a few times. The chain carries TRBV7-8 and TRBJ1-6; 12 bases match TRBD1. Per the germline V gene, CDR1 is SGHVS and CDR2 is FQNEAQ. With V trimmed by 5 bases and J by 10 bases, 9 bases remained unmatched. There are 16 residues in the CDR3. In nucleotides, the CDR3 is TGTGCCAGCAGCCCGTCAACCGGGACAGGGGGCTCACCCCTCCACTTT. This sequence encodes CASSPSTGTGGSPLHF.

The gene calls are TRBV20-1 and TRBJ2-7; D is perhaps TRBD2 (6 bases). Germline CDR1 reads DFQATT; CDR2 reads SNEGSKA (reference sequence). Trimming stripped 6 bases from V and 5 bases from J, with 20 bases between. The CDR3 runs to 14 residues. The CDR3 DNA is TGCAGTGCCCCCAAAGCGGGTTTAATTGACGAGCAGTACTTC. Translating gives CSAPKAGLIDEQYF.

This sequence joins TRBV6-2 or TRBV6-3 and TRBJ2-7; TRBD1 agrees at 10 bases. With V trimmed by 8 bases and J by 4 bases, 8 bases remained unmatched. The germline V gene encodes CDR1 MNHEY and CDR2 SVGEGT. The CDR3 is made up of 14 amino acids. DNA for the CDR3: TGTGCCAGCTGGGACAGGGGACTAGGGTACGAGCAGTACTTC. Protein: CASWDRGLGYEQYF.

This clonotype showed up just a few times. The chain couples TRBV11-3 to TRBJ2-5; 13 positions agree with TRBD2. The CDR3 extends over 16 amino acids. Germline loops: CDR1 SGHNT, CDR2 YENEEA. V was clipped by 5 bases and J by 6 bases; unmatched bases: 9. The chain's CDR3 is CASSDGLAGDRKTQYF. The CDR3, as DNA: TGTGCCAGCAGCGACGGACTAGCGGGAGATCGGAAGACCCAGTACTTC.

In this sample, this clonotype turned up many times. The V call is TRBV20-1, the J call TRBJ2-3, with D perhaps matching TRBD2 (5 bases). The CDR3 runs 15 residues. Trimming removed 6 bases at V and 0 bases at J, with 16 bases between. CDR1 is DFQATT, CDR2 SNEGSKA, per germline (reference sequence). CDR3 nucleotide sequence: TGCAGTGCCAACCCCAGGAGGAGTAGCACAGATACGCAGTATTTT. The encoded protein is CSANPRRSSTDTQYF.

Ten or more counts support this clonotype. This chain joins TRBV2 and TRBJ2-6; no clear D gene. This CDR3 has 14 residues. Germline values: CDR1 SNHLY, CDR2 FYNNEI. V shed 7 bases and J shed 2 bases, with 9 bases lying between them. CDR3 DNA sequence: TGTGCCAGCACCTCGATCGCTGGGGCCAACGTCCTGACTTTC. Translated: CASTSIAGANVLTF. Using reference TRBV2 and TRBJ2-6 for the parts outside the CDR3, the full variable domain is EPEVTQTPSHQVTQMGQEVILRCVPISNHLYFYWYRQILGQKVEFLVSFYNNEISEKSEIFDDQFSVERPDGSNFTLKIRSTKLEDSAMYFCASTSIAGANVLTFGAGSRLTVL.

This sequence joins TRBV20-1 and TRBJ1-5; 8 positions agree with TRBD1. V lost 5 bases, J lost 3 bases, and 9 bases stayed unmatched. This CDR3 spans 15 amino acids. The germline V gene has CDR1 DFQATT and CDR2 SNEGSKA (reference sequence). The chain's CDR3 is CSAATGQAYNQPQHF. In DNA, the CDR3 is TGCAGTGCTGCAACGGGACAGGCTTACAATCAGCCCCAGCATTTT.

The chain carries TRBV19 and TRBJ2-6; 11 bases are a match to TRBD1. CDR3 size: 22 residues. V dropped 3 bases and J dropped 4; count of bases not matched to a gene: 20. CDR1 and CDR2 from the germline V gene are LNHDA and SQIVND (reference sequence). The chain's CDR3 is CASSMIRVVGQGASYGANVLTF. The CDR3 DNA follows: TGTGCCAGTAGTATGATACGTGTCGTCGGACAGGGGGCTTCGTACGGGGCCAACGTCCTGACTTTC.

V is TRBV7-2 and J is TRBJ2-3; perhaps TRBD2 as D (5 bases). The ends were cut back, 3 bases at V and 4 bases at J, with 14 bases in the middle. This CDR3 contains 15 residues. Germline V CDR1 and CDR2: SGHTA, FQGNSA. The DNA of the CDR3 is TGTGCCAGCAGCTTCAGCGGACCTCGGTCAGATACGCAGTATTTT. Translating it yields CASSFSGPRSDTQYF. The full variable domain, its missing parts supplied by reference TRBV7-2 and TRBJ2-3, is GAGVSQSPSNKVTEKGKDVELRCDPISGHTALYWYRQSLGQGLEFLIYFQGNSAPDKSGLPSDRFSAERTGGSVSTLTIQRTQQEDSAVYLCASSFSGPRSDTQYFGPGTRLTVL.

The chain employs TRBV7-8 and TRBJ2-2; TRBD2 matches 7 bases. Trimming removed 2 bases from V and 6 bases from J; junction bases left unmatched: 15. Per the germline V gene, CDR1 is SGHVS and CDR2 is FQNEAQ. The CDR3 loop spans 18 amino acids. The CDR3 is CASSLNQAGVILAGELFF. The CDR3 nucleotides read TGTGCCAGCAGCTTAAACCAGGCGGGAGTAATTTTAGCCGGGGAGCTGTTTTTT.

This chain connects TRBV10-3 to TRBJ1-6; tentatively, D is TRBD1 (6 bases). Looked up from germline, CDR1 is ENHRY and CDR2 is SYGVKD. This CDR3 has 15 amino acids. Trimming removed 6 bases from V and 7 bases from J, with 16 bases in between. CDR3 sequence (DNA): TGTGCCATCAGCCCGAGCCAGCAGGGGAATTCACCCCTCCACTTT. Protein sequence: CAISPSQQGNSPLHF.